The clone carrying this TCR beta chain was found a few times. Its matching antigen is unknown. The data were obtained in a study of cytomegalovirus exposure and HLA in healthy donors. The study, taken as a whole, reports: Later genetic work tied a missense DCLRE1C variant to beta-chain V and J trimming. Earlier analysis yielded a pattern in which most TCR beta V segments were productive about 90% or about 30% of the time.

Germline V gives CDR1 KGHSH, CDR2 LQKENI. Between the trimmed V and J ends, which lost 2 bases and 6 bases, there was a span of 13 bases. This CDR3 contains 14 residues. Primers for the PCR totalled 60 Vbeta and 13 Jbeta. Repertoires were generated with immunoSEQ multiplex PCR, while TCRdb's copy carries only in-frame clones and drops some. The data hold about 110,000 clones, with around 77% observed a single time. This clonotype was obtained from a woman aged 30 to 39 in good health and CMV-seropositive. Sequenced input: PBMCs. The chain employs TRBV18 and TRBJ1-2; the D gene is possibly TRBD1 (6 bases). CDR3 bases: TGTGCCAGCTCACCAGACACACAGGGACATGGCTACACCTTC. Translation gives CASSPDTQGHGYTF.